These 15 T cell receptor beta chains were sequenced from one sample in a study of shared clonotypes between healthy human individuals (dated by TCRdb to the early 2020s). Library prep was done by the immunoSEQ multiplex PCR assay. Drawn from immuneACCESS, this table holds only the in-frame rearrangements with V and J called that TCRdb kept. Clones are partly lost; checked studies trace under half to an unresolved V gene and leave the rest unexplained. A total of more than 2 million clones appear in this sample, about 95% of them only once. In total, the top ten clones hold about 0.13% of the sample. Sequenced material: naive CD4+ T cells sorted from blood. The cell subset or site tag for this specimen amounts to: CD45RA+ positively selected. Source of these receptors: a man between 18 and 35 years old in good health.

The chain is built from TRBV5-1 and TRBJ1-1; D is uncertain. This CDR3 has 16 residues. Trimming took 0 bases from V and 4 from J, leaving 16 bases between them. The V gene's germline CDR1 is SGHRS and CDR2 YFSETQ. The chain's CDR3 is CASSLGTKTEGTEAFF. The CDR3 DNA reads TGCGCCAGCAGCTTGGGAACGAAGACGGAGGGCACTGAAGCTTTCTTT.

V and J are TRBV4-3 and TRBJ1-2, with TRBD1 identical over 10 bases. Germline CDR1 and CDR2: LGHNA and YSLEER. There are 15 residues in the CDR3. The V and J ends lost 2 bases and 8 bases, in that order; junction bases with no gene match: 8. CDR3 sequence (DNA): TGCGCCAGCAGCCAACCGGGACAGGGGTTCGCCGGCTACACCTTC. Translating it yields CASSQPGQGFAGYTF.

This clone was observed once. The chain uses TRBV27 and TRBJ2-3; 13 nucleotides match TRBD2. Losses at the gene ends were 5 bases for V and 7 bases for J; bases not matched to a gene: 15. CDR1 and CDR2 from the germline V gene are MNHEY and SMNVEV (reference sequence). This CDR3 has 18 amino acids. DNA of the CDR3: TGTGCCAGCAGTAAGGGAGGACTAGCGGGAGTGGCCGAGAATACGCAGTATTTT. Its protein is CASSKGGLAGVAENTQYF.

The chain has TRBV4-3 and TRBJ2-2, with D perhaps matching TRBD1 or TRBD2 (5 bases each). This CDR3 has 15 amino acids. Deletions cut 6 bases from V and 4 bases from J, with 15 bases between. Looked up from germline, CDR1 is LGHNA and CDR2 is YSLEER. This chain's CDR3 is CASSWGTETTGELFF. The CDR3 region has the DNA TGCGCCAGCAGTTGGGGGACGGAGACCACCGGGGAGCTGTTTTTT.

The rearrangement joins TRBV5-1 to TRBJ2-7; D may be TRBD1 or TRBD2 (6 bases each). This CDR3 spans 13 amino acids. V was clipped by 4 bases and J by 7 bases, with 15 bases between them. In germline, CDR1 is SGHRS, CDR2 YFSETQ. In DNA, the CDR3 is TGCGCCAGCAGCAGAACGGGGGCGGGTGAGCAGTACTTC. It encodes CASSRTGAGEQYF.

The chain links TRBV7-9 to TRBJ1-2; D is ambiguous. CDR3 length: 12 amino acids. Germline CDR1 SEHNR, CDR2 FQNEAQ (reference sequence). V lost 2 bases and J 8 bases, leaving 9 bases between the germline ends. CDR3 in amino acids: CASSLKVSGYTF. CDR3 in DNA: TGTGCCAGCAGCTTAAAAGTGTCAGGCTACACCTTC. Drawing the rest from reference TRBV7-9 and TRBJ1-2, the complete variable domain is DTGVSQNPRHKITKRGQNVTFRCDPISEHNRLYWYRQTLGQGPEFLTYFQNEAQLEKSRLLSDRFSAERPKGSFSTLEIQRTEQGDSAMYLCASSLKVSGYTFGSGTRLTVV.

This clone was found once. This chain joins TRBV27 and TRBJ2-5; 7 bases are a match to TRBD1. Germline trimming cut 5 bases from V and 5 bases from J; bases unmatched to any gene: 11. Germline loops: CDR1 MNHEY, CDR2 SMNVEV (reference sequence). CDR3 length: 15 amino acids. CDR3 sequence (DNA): TGTGCCAGCAGTCCGGGACAGAAATTTTCGGAGACCCAGTACTTC. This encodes CASSPGQKFSETQYF.

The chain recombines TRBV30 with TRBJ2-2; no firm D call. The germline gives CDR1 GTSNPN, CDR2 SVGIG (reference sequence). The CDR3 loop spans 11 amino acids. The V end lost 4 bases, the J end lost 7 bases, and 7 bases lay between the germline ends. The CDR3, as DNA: TGTGCCTGGAAAGTTGGCGGGGAGCTGTTTTTT. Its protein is CAWKVGGELFF. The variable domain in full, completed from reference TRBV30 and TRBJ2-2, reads SQTIHQWPATLVQPVGSPLSLECTVEGTSNPNLYWYRQAAGRGLQLLFYSVGIGQISSEVPQNLSASRPQDRQFILSSKKLLLSDSGFYLCAWKVGGELFFGEGSRLTVL.

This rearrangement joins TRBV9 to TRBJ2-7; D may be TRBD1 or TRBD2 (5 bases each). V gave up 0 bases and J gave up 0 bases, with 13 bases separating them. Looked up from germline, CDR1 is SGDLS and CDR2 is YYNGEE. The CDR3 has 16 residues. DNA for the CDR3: TGTGCCAGCAGCGTAGGGTTAGGGGACCTCTCCTACGAGCAGTACTTC. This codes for CASSVGLGDLSYEQYF.

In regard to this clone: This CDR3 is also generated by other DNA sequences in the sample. In DNA, the CDR3 is TGCGCCAGCAGCTTGGCCGGGGCCGGGGAGACCCAGTACTTC. Protein sequence: CASSLAGAGETQYF. This rearrangement joins TRBV5-1 to TRBJ2-5; the D gene could be TRBD1 or TRBD2 (5 bases each). Germline-derived CDR1 and CDR2 are SGHRS and YFSETQ. This CDR3 region has 14 residues. V lost 0 bases, J lost 5 bases, and 11 bases lay in between.

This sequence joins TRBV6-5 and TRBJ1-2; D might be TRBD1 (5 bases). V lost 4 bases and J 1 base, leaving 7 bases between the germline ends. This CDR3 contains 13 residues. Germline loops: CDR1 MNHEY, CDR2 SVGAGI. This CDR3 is CASSWRGNYGYTF. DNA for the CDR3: TGTGCCAGCAGTTGGAGGGGTAACTATGGCTACACCTTC.

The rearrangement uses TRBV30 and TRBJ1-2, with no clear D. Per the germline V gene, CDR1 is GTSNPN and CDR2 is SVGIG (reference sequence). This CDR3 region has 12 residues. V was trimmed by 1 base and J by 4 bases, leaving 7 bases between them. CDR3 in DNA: TGTGCCTGGAGTGGGACCACCTATGGCTACACCTTC. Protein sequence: CAWSGTTYGYTF.

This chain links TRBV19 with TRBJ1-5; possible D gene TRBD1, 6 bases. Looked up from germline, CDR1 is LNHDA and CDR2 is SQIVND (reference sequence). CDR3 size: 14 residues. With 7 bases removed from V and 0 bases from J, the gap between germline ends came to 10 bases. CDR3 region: CASIRDNSNQPQHF. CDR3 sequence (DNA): TGTGCCAGTATCCGGGACAATAGCAATCAGCCCCAGCATTTT.

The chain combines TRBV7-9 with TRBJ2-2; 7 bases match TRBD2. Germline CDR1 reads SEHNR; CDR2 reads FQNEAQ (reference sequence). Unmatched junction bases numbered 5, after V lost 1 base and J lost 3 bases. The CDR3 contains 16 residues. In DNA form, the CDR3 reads TGTGCCAGCAGCTTAGGACTAGCTGTGGACACCGGGGAGCTGTTTTTT. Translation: CASSLGLAVDTGELFF.

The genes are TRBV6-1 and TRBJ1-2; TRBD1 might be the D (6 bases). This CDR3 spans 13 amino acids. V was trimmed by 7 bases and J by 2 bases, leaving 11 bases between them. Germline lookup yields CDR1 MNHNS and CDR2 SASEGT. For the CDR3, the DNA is TGTGCCAGCAAAACAGGGACGAACTATGGCTACACCTTC. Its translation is CASKTGTNYGYTF.